This T cell receptor (beta chain) was sequenced for a study of T-cell memory formation after mild COVID-19. The CDR3 totals 12 residues. Germline V CDR1 and CDR2: MGHRA, YSYEKL. Trimming cost V 0 bases and J 7 bases, with 6 bases left between them. TCRdb analysed the 5' RACE reads with MiXCR anew, one entry per CDR3 protein. This sample has roughly 550,000 distinct CDR3 sequences, with over 20% found just once. The sequence came from an adult woman who had mild COVID-19 (a few samples of this study predate the infection). Cell type and time point are not known. The specimen sequenced was PBMCs or a T cell subset sorted from them (not recorded which). J is TRBJ1-2 and V is TRBV4-1, with D uncertain. The CDR3 DNA sequence: TGCGCCAGCAGCCAAGATCGCGTTGGCTACACCTTC. It specifies CASSQDRVGYTF.